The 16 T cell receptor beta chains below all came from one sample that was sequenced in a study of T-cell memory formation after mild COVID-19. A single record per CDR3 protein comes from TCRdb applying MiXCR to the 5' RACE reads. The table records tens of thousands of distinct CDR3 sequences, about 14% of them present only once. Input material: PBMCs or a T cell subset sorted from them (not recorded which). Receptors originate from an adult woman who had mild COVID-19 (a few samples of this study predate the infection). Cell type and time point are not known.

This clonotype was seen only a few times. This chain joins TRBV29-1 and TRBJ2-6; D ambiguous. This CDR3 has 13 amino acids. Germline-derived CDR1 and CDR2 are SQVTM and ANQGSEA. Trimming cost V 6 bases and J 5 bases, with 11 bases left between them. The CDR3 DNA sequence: TGCAGCGTCGTGAGCTCGCGGGCCAACGTCCTGACTTTC. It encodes CSVVSSRANVLTF.

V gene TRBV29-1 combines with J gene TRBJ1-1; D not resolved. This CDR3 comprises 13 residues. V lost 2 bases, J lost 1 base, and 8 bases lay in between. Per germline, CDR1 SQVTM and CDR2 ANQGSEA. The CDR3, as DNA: TGCAGCGTTGAAAAACCGGAGAACACTGAAGCTTTCTTT. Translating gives CSVEKPENTEAFF.

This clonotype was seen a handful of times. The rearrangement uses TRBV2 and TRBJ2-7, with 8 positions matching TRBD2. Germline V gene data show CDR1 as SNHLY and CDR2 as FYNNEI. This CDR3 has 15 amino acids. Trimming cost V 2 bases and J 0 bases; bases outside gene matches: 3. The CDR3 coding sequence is TGTGCCAGCAGTGAAATAGCGGGGTACTCCTACGAGCAGTACTTC. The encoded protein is CASSEIAGYSYEQYF.

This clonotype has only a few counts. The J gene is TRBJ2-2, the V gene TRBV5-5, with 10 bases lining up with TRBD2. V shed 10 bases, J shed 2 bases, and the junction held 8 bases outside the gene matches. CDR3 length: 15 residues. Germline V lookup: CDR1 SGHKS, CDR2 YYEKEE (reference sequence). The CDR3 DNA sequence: TGTGCCTCGTCTAGCGGGGGACTTAACACCGGGGAGCTGTTTTTT. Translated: CASSSGGLNTGELFF.

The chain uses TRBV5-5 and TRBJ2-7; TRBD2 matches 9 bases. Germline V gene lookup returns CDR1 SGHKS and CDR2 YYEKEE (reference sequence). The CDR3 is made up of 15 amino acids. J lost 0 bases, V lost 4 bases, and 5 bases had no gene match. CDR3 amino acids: CASSDSSGNSYEQYF. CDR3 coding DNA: TGTGCCAGCAGCGATTCTAGCGGGAACTCCTACGAGCAGTACTTC.

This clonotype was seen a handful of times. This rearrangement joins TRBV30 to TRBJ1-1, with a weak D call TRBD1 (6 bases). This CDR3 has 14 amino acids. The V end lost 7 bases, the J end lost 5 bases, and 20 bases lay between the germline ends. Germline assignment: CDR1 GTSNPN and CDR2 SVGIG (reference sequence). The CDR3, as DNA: TGTGCCTCCACACGCACAGGGTCGGTAACTGAAGCTTTCTTT. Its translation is CASTRTGSVTEAFF.

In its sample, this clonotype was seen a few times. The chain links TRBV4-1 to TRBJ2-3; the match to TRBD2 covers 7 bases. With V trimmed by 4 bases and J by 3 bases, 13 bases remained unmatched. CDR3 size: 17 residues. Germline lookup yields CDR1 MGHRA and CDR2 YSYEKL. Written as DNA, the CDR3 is TGCGCCAGCAGCCCAAAAGGACTAGAGGCGAGTACAGATACGCAGTATTTT. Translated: CASSPKGLEASTDTQYF.

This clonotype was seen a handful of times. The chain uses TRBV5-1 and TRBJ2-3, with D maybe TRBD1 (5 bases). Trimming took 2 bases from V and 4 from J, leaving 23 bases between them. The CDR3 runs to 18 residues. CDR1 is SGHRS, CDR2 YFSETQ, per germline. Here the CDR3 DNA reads TGCGCCAGCAGCTTCCCACTGACCCAGACAGCATCCGCAGATACGCAGTATTTT. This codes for CASSFPLTQTASADTQYF. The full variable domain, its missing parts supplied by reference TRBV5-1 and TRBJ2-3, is KAGVTQTPRYLIKTRGQQVTLSCSPISGHRSVSWYQQTPGQGLQFLFEYFSETQRNKGNFPGRFSGRQFSNSRSEMNVSTLELGDSALYLCASSFPLTQTASADTQYFGPGTRLTVL.

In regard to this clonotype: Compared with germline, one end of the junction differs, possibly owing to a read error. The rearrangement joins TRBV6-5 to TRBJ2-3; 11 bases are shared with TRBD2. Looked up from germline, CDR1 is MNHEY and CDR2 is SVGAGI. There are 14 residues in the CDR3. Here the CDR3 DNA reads TGTGCCATCAGTCCGACTAGCGGGGCAGATACGCAGTATTTT. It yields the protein CAISPTSGADTQYF.

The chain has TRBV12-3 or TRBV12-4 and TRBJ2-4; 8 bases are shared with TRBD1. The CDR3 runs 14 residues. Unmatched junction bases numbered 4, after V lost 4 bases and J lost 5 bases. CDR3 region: CASSSGQAENIQYF. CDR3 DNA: TGTGCCAGCAGTTCGGGACAGGCAGAAAACATTCAGTACTTC.

DNA for the CDR3: TGCGCCAGCAGCCAAGACGGGACTAGCGGGGACGAGCAGTACTTC. This encodes CASSQDGTSGDEQYF. The chain uses TRBV4-3 and TRBJ2-7; 13 positions agree with TRBD2. V was pared by 0 bases and J by 5 bases, with 1 base of the junction left unmatched. The CDR3 runs to 15 residues. Germline lookup yields CDR1 LGHNA and CDR2 YSLEER.

In DNA form, the CDR3 reads TGTGCCAGCAGCCAACCGGGACTAGCTTACGAGCAGTACTTC. It codes for CASSQPGLAYEQYF. This chain uses TRBV4-2 with TRBJ2-7; 9 bases fit TRBD2. The CDR3 is made up of 14 amino acids. Germline V CDR1 and CDR2: LGHNA, YNFKEQ. Unmatched junction bases numbered 3, after V lost 2 bases and J lost 4 bases.

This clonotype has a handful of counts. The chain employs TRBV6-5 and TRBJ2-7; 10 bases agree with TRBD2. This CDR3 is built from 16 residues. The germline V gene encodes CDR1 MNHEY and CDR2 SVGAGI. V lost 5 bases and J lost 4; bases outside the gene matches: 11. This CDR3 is CASSLGGTSAGYEQYF. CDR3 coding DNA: TGTGCCAGCAGTCTGGGGGGGACTAGCGCGGGTTACGAGCAGTACTTC.

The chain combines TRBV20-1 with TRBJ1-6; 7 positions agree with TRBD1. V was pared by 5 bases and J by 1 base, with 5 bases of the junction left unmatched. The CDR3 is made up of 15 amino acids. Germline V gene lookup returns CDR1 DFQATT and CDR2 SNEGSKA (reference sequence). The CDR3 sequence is CSALDRRSYNSPLHF. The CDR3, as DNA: TGCAGTGCTCTGGACAGGCGGTCCTATAATTCACCCCTCCACTTT.

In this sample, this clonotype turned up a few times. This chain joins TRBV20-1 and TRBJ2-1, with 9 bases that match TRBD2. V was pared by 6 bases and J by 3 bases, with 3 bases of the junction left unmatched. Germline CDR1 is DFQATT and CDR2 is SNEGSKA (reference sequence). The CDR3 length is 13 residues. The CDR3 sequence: CSAIAGDYNEQFF. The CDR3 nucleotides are TGCAGTGCCATAGCGGGAGACTACAATGAGCAGTTCTTC.

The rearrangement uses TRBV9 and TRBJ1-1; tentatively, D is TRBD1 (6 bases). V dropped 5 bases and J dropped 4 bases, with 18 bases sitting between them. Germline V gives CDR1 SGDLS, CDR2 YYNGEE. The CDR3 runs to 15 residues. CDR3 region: CASSTDSSISTEAFF. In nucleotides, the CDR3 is TGTGCCAGCAGTACGGACAGTTCTATCTCCACTGAAGCTTTCTTT.